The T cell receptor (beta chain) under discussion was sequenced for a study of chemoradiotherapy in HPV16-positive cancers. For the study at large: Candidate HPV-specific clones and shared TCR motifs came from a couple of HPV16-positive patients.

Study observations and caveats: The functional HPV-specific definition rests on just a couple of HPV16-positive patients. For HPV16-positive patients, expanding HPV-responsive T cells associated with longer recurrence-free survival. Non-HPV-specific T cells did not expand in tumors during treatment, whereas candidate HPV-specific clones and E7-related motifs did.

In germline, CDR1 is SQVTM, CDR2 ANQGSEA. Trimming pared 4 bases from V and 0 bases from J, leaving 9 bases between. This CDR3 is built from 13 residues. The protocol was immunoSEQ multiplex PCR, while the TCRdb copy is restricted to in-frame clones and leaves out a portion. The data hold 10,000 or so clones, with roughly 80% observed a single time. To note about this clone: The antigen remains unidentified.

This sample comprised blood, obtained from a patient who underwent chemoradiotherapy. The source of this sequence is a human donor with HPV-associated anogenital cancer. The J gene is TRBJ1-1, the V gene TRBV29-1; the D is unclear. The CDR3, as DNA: TGCAGCGTTGGCTCCGACTTGAACACTGAAGCTTTCTTT. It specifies CSVGSDLNTEAFF.